The T cell receptor beta chain under discussion was sequenced for a study of immune evolution from preneoplasia to lung adenocarcinoma. Notes on the study in general: Normal lung had the highest top T cell clone frequencies.

Sequencing was performed with immunoSEQ multiplex PCR; in TCRdb, only in-frame clones are kept and a portion is missing. Of around 3,000 clones listed, roughly four fifths are singletons. Patient tissue came from resections in Japan or China, 2014–2017. Notes on this clone: What it recognizes is unknown.

The sequence derives from a person in their 40s with lung adenocarcinoma. Sequenced input: FFPE adjacent normal lung tissue.

The CDR3 loop is CASSWGQGSSYEQYF. CDR3 sequence (DNA): TGTGCCAGCAGCTGGGGGCAGGGGAGCTCCTACGAGCAGTACTTC. The rearrangement links TRBV5-6 to TRBJ2-7, with D possibly being TRBD1 (6 bases). V dropped 3 bases and J dropped 0 bases, with 13 bases sitting between them. Germline assignment: CDR1 SGHDT and CDR2 YYEEEE. This CDR3 is built from 15 residues.